One and the same sample provided the 3 T cell receptor beta chains below, sequenced in a study of T cell responses to AZD1222 COVID-19 vaccine. Clones were sequenced by immunoSEQ multiplex PCR, and TCRdb holds only the in-frame ones, with some missing. Of more than 110,000 clones in the sample, approximately 93% are singletons; the top ten hold just over 5%. The source material was peripheral blood, sampled on day 0 of AZD1222 vaccination. These receptors originate from an adult in good health.

The chain joins TRBV4-1 to TRBJ2-1; D perhaps matches TRBD2 (5 bases). Trimming removed 3 bases from V and 0 bases from J, with 15 bases in between. CDR1 is MGHRA, CDR2 YSYEKL, per germline. This CDR3 comprises 17 residues. The CDR3 DNA sequence: TGCGCCAGCAGCCATCCCGTCCCTAGCCGCTCCTACAATGAGCAGTTCTTC. This sequence encodes CASSHPVPSRSYNEQFF.

A single count supports this clone. The rearrangement uses TRBV19 and TRBJ1-6; no definite D call. Germline lookup yields CDR1 LNHDA and CDR2 SQIVND (reference sequence). The CDR3 covers 12 residues. V was pared by 3 bases and J by 8 bases, with 5 bases between. This CDR3 reads CASSMGDSPLHF. The CDR3 DNA sequence: TGTGCCAGTAGTATGGGAGATTCACCCCTCCACTTT. The full variable domain, rest sourced from reference TRBV19 and TRBJ1-6, is DGGITQSPKYLFRKEGQNVTLSCEQNLNHDAMYWYRQDPGQGLRLIYYSQIVNDFQKGDIAEGYSVSREKKESFPLTVTSAQKNPTAFYLCASSMGDSPLHFGNGTRLTVT.

The chain joins TRBV10-1 to TRBJ1-6, with D perhaps TRBD1 (5 bases). Trimming cost V 5 bases and J 6 bases, with 8 bases left between them. Germline V lookup: CDR1 WNHNN, CDR2 SYGVQD (reference sequence). This CDR3 is built from 13 residues. CDR3: CASSPGLNSPLHF. CDR3 bases: TGCGCCAGCAGTCCGGGGCTTAATTCACCCCTCCACTTT.